This section outlines one T cell receptor (beta chain) sequence together with its context. Libraries were prepared by immunoSEQ multiplex PCR; TCRdb keeps only in-frame clonotypes and omits some of them. Of 45,000 to 50,000 clones in the sample, around 85% were seen once. The CDR3 is 17 amino acids. Germline CDR1 is SGHAT and CDR2 is FQNNGV. V shed 4 bases, J shed 5 bases, and the junction held 11 bases outside the gene matches. The sample belongs to a study of blood T cell repertoires in COVID-19. Overall study: Some COVID-19 samples were acute and others convalescent; all came from the United States, Italy and Spain. Nucleic acid was either cDNA or gDNA, and it came from T cells, B-cell-depleted T cells, or PBMCs.

The J gene is TRBJ2-7, the V gene TRBV11-2; 13 positions match TRBD2. Specimen: peripheral blood. This TCR was recovered from a human donor in a cohort sampled during active COVID-19. This CDR3 is CASSSDMGLAGTHEQYF. For the CDR3, the DNA is TGTGCCAGCAGCTCGGATATGGGACTAGCGGGGACCCACGAGCAGTACTTC.